Listed below are T cell receptor beta chains from one sample, sequenced in a study of beta chain features in type 1 diabetes. Clones were sequenced by immunoSEQ multiplex PCR, and TCRdb holds only the in-frame ones, with some missing. The sample records 95,000 to 150,000 clones, 15% to 20% being singletons. The sequencing sample was made of central memory CD4+ T cells from blood. These TCRs come from a man aged 18-30 years with type 1 diabetes. Both conserved end residues are part of each CDR3. D genes are given only for firm matches. Only some rows state a clone size, as once, few, many or a class for expanded clones.

V	J	size	D	DNA	CDR3
TRBV27	TRBJ2-7	many	TRBD2	TGTGCCAGCAGTAGACTGACTAGCGGGCTAGGAGAACACGAGCAGTACTTC	CASSRLTSGLGEHEQYF
TRBV28	TRBJ2-7	few	TRBD2	TGTGCCAGCCCTCCTAGCGGGGCGTCCGACTACGAGCAGTACTTC	CASPPSGASDYEQYF
TRBV7-2	TRBJ2-7	few	-	TGTGCCAGCACCCCCTCAGGGGGAGGTTCCTACGAGCAGTACTTC	CASTPSGGGSYEQYF
TRBV18	TRBJ2-1	-	-	TGTGCCAGCTCCCCAAGGGCCGACTACAATGAGCAGTTCTTC	CASSPRADYNEQFF
TRBV1	TRBJ1-2	-	-	TGCACCAGCAGCCATCCTGACGTCAACTATGGCTACACCTTC	CTSSHPDVNYGYTF
TRBV5-1	TRBJ1-4	-	-	TGCGCCAGCAGCTTGGGAGGGACGGCTAATGAAAAACTGTTTTTT	CASSLGGTANEKLFF
TRBV5-4	TRBJ1-6	-	-	TGTGCCAGCAGCCCCCCGGGGCTGAATTCACCCCTCCACTTT	CASSPPGLNSPLHF
TRBV29-1	TRBJ2-3	few	TRBD1	TGCAGCGTTGAAGGTGGAGGGGGGACAGGGTCAGATACGCAGTATTTT	CSVEGGGGTGSDTQYF
TRBV2	TRBJ2-1	-	TRBD2	TGTGCCAGCCGGGGACTAGCGGGGGTGGGCGAGCAGTTCTTC	CASRGLAGVGEQFF
TRBV5-6	TRBJ1-5	-	-	TGTGCCAGCAGCCTGGACAAGGCTCAGCCCCAGCATTTT	CASSLDKAQPQHF
TRBV6-5	TRBJ2-5	many	-	TGTGCCAGCAGTTACTGGGATACACAAGAGACCCAGTACTTC	CASSYWDTQETQYF
TRBV29-1	TRBJ1-1	few	-	TGCAGCGTTGAATGGGGGGCCGGCACTGAAGCTTTCTTT	CSVEWGAGTEAFF
TRBV30	TRBJ2-7	-	TRBD1	TGTGCCTGGAGTAGACAGGGCGACGAGCAGTACTTC	CAWSRQGDEQYF
TRBV7-6	TRBJ2-7	few	-	TGTGCCAGCAGCCATGACAACTACGAGCAGTACTTC	CASSHDNYEQYF
TRBV30	TRBJ2-5	few	-	TGTGCCTGGAGAGCCATTGGGGGGAGAGAGACCCAGTACTTC	CAWRAIGGRETQYF
TRBV29-1	TRBJ2-3	-	TRBD2	TGCAGCGTTGACCGGACTAGCGTAAGCACAGATACGCAGTATTTT	CSVDRTSVSTDTQYF
TRBV10-3	TRBJ2-3	many	-	TGTGCCAGCACCTCGACAGTCGGCACAGATACGCAGTATTTT	CASTSTVGTDTQYF
TRBV2	TRBJ2-1	-	TRBD1	TGTGCCAGCAGTACGCAGGGGGACGAGCAGTTCTTC	CASSTQGDEQFF
TRBV2	TRBJ1-5	-	-	TGTGCCAGCAGTGGGACAGCCCGCGGGCCCCAGCATTTT	CASSGTARGPQHF
TRBV30	TRBJ2-7	-	-	TGTGCCTGGAGTGCGTACAGCTACGAGCAGTACTTC	CAWSAYSYEQYF
TRBV29-1	TRBJ2-3	-	TRBD1	TGCACCGCCGGGGCAGGGGGACCAGATACGCAGTATTTT	CTAGAGGPDTQYF
TRBV25-1	TRBJ1-5	-	TRBD1	TGTGCCAGCAGTCGTACAGGGGGAAATCAGCCCCAGCATTTT	CASSRTGGNQPQHF
TRBV5-4	TRBJ2-5	-	-	TGTGCCAGCAGCCCCGGCGGGGCAACCAAAGAGACCCAGTACTTC	CASSPGGATKETQYF
TRBV18	TRBJ1-3	-	-	TGTGCCAGCTCACCTACCCACGGAGGTGGAAACACCATATATTTT	CASSPTHGGGNTIYF
TRBV23-1	TRBJ1-4	-	-	TGCGCCAGTTCTCTCGGGTCTGAACGGAACCTAGCAACTAATGAAAAACTGTTTTTT	CASSLGSERNLATNEKLFF
TRBV5-4	TRBJ2-7	-	-	TGTGCCAGCAGCTCGGGCGGGACGGGGGTTCCCTACGAGCAGTACTTC	CASSSGGTGVPYEQYF
TRBV9	TRBJ2-3	few	TRBD2	TGTGCCAGCAGCGCCGGACTAGCGGGGGGCGCTAGCACAGATACGCAGTATTTT	CASSAGLAGGASTDTQYF
TRBV25-1	TRBJ1-2	few	TRBD1	TGTGCCAGCAGTGCGGGACAGGTCTATGGCTACACCTTC	CASSAGQVYGYTF